The 9 T cell receptor beta chains listed next were all sequenced from one sample in a study of shared clonotypes between healthy human individuals. Only in-frame clones appear in the TCRdb table, and some are missing; sequencing was by immunoSEQ multiplex PCR. Among around 700,000 clones listed, under 80% were seen once. Sample: memory CD4+ T cells sorted from blood. Subset: CD45RA-negative fraction. The source of these receptors is a young woman in good health.

This clone showed up just once. The V call is TRBV7-2, the J call TRBJ2-4; no reliable D call. CDR1 is SGHTA, CDR2 FQGNSA, per germline. The CDR3 consists of 14 residues. V dropped 2 bases and J dropped 1 base, with 6 bases sitting between them. For the CDR3, the DNA is TGTGCCAGCAGCTTAACCCAGGCCAAAAACATTCAGTACTTC. Encoded protein: CASSLTQAKNIQYF.

V and J are TRBV20-1 and TRBJ1-2; D gene ambiguous. CDR3 length: 11 residues. The germline V and J ends were trimmed by 4 bases and 4 bases, with 7 bases remaining between them. The germline CDR1 and CDR2 sequences are DFQATT and SNEGSKA (reference sequence). This CDR3 reads CSAISLYGYTF. The CDR3 DNA reads as TGCAGTGCTATTAGTCTCTATGGCTACACCTTC.

This clone was seen only once. The rearrangement joins TRBV7-8 to TRBJ2-3, with D possibly TRBD1 on 5 matching bases. Germline CDR1 is SGHVS and CDR2 is FQNEAQ. The CDR3 contains 14 residues. Trimming removed 0 bases from V and 3 bases from J, with 7 bases in between. The DNA for the CDR3 is TGTGCCAGCAGCTTAGCCCCAGGGACAGATACGCAGTATTTT. Residues: CASSLAPGTDTQYF.

This clone was detected only a few times. V and J are TRBV7-9 and TRBJ2-3; 11 bases fit TRBD2. The CDR3 consists of 16 residues. V was pared by 3 bases and J by 2 bases, with 4 bases of the junction left unmatched. Germline loops: CDR1 SEHNR, CDR2 FQNEAQ (reference sequence). CDR3 residues: CASSLGTSGYTDTQYF. CDR3 nucleotides: TGTGCCAGCAGCTTGGGGACTAGCGGATACACAGATACGCAGTATTTT.

The genes are TRBV28 and TRBJ1-2, with a possible D match to TRBD1 (6 bases). The CDR3 is 14 amino acids. Per the germline V gene, CDR1 is MDHEN and CDR2 is SYDVKM. Trimming left V 5 bases short and J 1 base short, with 11 bases between. The CDR3 DNA sequence: TGTGCCAGCAGTCTTCCGGGACATAACTATGGCTACACCTTC. Encoded protein: CASSLPGHNYGYTF.

This clone was counted between two and nine times. V gene TRBV2 combines with J gene TRBJ2-7; TRBD2 agrees at 7 bases. Germline-derived CDR1 and CDR2 are SNHLY and FYNNEI. The CDR3 runs to 16 residues. After removal of 2 bases from V and 4 bases from J, the junction contained 11 bases not matched to a gene. The CDR3 sequence is CASSEWGGSGTYEQYF. CDR3 bases: TGTGCCAGCAGTGAATGGGGCGGAAGCGGGACGTACGAGCAGTACTTC. The variable domain in full, with the rest retrieved from reference TRBV2 and TRBJ2-7, is EPEVTQTPSHQVTQMGQEVILRCVPISNHLYFYWYRQILGQKVEFLVSFYNNEISEKSEIFDDQFSVERPDGSNFTLKIRSTKLEDSAMYFCASSEWGGSGTYEQYFGPGTRLTVT.

The J gene is TRBJ1-1, the V gene TRBV29-1; D unclear. V was shortened by 7 bases and J by 6 bases, with 12 bases between the two germline ends. In germline, CDR1 is SQVTM, CDR2 ANQGSEA. The CDR3 contains 11 residues. CDR3 in DNA: TGCAGCGCCACGTTAGGGCCTGAAGCTTTCTTT. It codes for CSATLGPEAFF.

There are a few counts of this clone. This sequence joins TRBV7-6 and TRBJ2-7, with a possible D match to TRBD1 (5 bases). Germline values: CDR1 SGHVS, CDR2 FNYEAQ. V lost 3 bases and J lost 5, with 14 bases in between. The CDR3 covers 14 residues. The CDR3 spells CASSLGRGRNEQYF. For the CDR3, the DNA is TGTGCCAGCAGCTTGGGAAGGGGTAGAAACGAGCAGTACTTC.

The J gene is TRBJ2-7, the V gene TRBV9; TRBD1 aligns across 7 bases. Germline CDR1 reads SGDLS; CDR2 reads YYNGEE. V lost 0 bases and J lost 3; bases outside the gene matches: 3. The CDR3 is made up of 14 amino acids. The CDR3 DNA reads TGTGCCAGCAGCGTAGGAGGGGGCCACTACGAGCAGTACTTC. It specifies CASSVGGGHYEQYF.